A single T cell receptor beta chain is shown here with its context. What it binds is unknown. This sample stems from a study of T cell responses to AZD1222 COVID-19 vaccine. Deletions cut 5 bases from V and 3 bases from J, with 16 bases between. Germline CDR1 MNHEY, CDR2 SVGEGT. The CDR3 spans 16 residues. Libraries were prepared by immunoSEQ multiplex PCR; TCRdb keeps only in-frame clonotypes and omits some of them. The sample holds tens of thousands of clones; around 83% are singletons and the top ten take about an eighth. Study observations and caveats: The peak T cell response came first, and repertoires were sampled only after it. Across the whole spike, CD4 TCRs peaked at regions 160-218 and 743-854. Among AZD1222 vaccinees, only six or seven were seropositive at baseline.

The starting material was peripheral blood, obtained on day 0 of AZD1222 vaccination. The source is an adult in good health. The chain links TRBV6-2 or TRBV6-3 to TRBJ1-4, with D tentatively TRBD1 (6 bases). DNA for the CDR3: TGTGCCAGCAGTCGTACTCCACAGGGATCTAATGAAAAACTGTTTTTT. Its translation: CASSRTPQGSNEKLFF.